The next 21 T cell receptor beta chains were all read from a single sample in a study of T cells in Graves' hyperthyroidism and ophthalmopathy. From RNA transcripts, TCR beta CDR3 regions were amplified. TCR CDR3 underwent first-round RT-PCR with the HTBI primer set. TCRdb processed the multiplex PCR reads anew with MiXCR; each CDR3 protein has one entry. This repertoire shows around 340,000 distinct CDR3 sequences, about 15% found once; its top ten account for 20% to 25%. Material for sequencing was blood. Every receptor here comes from a woman in her thirties with Graves' hyperthyroidism.

This clonotype was seen at least ten times. V is TRBV12-3 or TRBV12-4 and J is TRBJ1-4; D remains ambiguous. Trimming left V 6 bases short and J 10 bases short, with 9 bases between. This CDR3 is built from 11 residues. This chain's CDR3 is CASSQKIKLFF. CDR3 sequence (DNA): TGTGCCAGCAGCCAGAAGATAAAACTGTTTTTT.

This clonotype has a count of ten or more. The rearrangement joins TRBV28 to TRBJ2-3; 7 bases align to TRBD1. Trimming at V came to 6 bases and at J to 7 bases, leaving 10 bases not matched to a gene. This CDR3 spans 14 amino acids. Germline CDR1 and CDR2: MDHEN and SYDVKM. The CDR3 region is CASSKRQGVNTQYF. Here the CDR3 DNA reads TGTGCCAGCAGCAAGAGACAGGGTGTGAATACGCAGTATTTT.

The chain has TRBV7-9 and TRBJ2-3, with 10 bases identical to TRBD2. With 8 bases clipped from V and 3 bases from J, the junction kept 5 bases outside the gene matches. The CDR3 has 14 residues. CDR1 is SEHNR and CDR2 is FQNEAQ in the germline V gene (reference sequence). CDR3: CASGASGRTDTQYF. CDR3 DNA sequence: TGTGCCAGCGGGGCTAGCGGGAGAACAGATACGCAGTATTTT.

This clonotype has only a few counts. The V call is TRBV18, the J call TRBJ2-1; TRBD2 matches 7 bases. V shed 5 bases, J shed 7 bases, and the junction held 8 bases outside the gene matches. Per germline, CDR1 KGHSH and CDR2 LQKENI. The CDR3 is made up of 14 amino acids. The CDR3: CASSSLAGPNEQFF. In nucleotides, the CDR3 is TGTGCCAGCTCATCGTTAGCGGGCCCAAATGAGCAGTTCTTC.

This clonotype has a count of ten or more. This chain uses TRBV24-1 with TRBJ2-3; 10 nucleotides agree with TRBD1. Looked up from germline, CDR1 is KGHDR and CDR2 is SFDVKD. The CDR3 is made up of 15 amino acids. V shed 11 bases, J shed 4 bases, and the junction held 11 bases outside the gene matches. CDR3 loop: CAILDRGQEADTQYF. The CDR3 DNA sequence: TGTGCCATCCTCGACAGGGGGCAAGAAGCAGATACGCAGTATTTT.

The rearrangement joins TRBV19 to TRBJ1-3; D uncertain. The germline CDR1 and CDR2 sequences are LNHDA and SQIVND (reference sequence). This CDR3 comprises 15 residues. Trimming stripped 5 bases from V and 0 bases from J, with 11 bases between. CDR3 DNA sequence: TGTGCCAGTAGTTACCTCGACCACTCTGGAAACACCATATATTTT. This gives the protein CASSYLDHSGNTIYF. The full variable domain, in which reference TRBV19 and TRBJ1-3 provide the parts outside the CDR3, is DGGITQSPKYLFRKEGQNVTLSCEQNLNHDAMYWYRQDPGQGLRLIYYSQIVNDFQKGDIAEGYSVSREKKESFPLTVTSAQKNPTAFYLCASSYLDHSGNTIYFGEGSWLTVV.

The chain employs TRBV5-5 and TRBJ1-1; D possibly corresponds to TRBD1 (6 bases). Trimming pared 3 bases from V and 11 bases from J, leaving 14 bases between. The germline V gene has CDR1 SGHKS and CDR2 YYEKEE (reference sequence). This CDR3 region has 12 residues. The CDR3: CASSYLTGWAFF. The CDR3, as DNA: TGTGCCAGCAGCTACCTTACAGGGTGGGCTTTCTTT.

This clonotype came up once. The CDR3 DNA sequence: TGTGCCAGCAGCTTAGTCCGACTAGCGGGAGGGCAAGAGACCCAGTACTTC. It specifies CASSLVRLAGGQETQYF. The J gene is TRBJ2-5, the V gene TRBV11-2; 14 bases line up with TRBD2. This CDR3 spans 17 amino acids. The V gene end was trimmed by 1 base and the J gene end by 2 bases; junction bases not matched to a gene: 3. CDR1 SGHAT and CDR2 FQNNGV come from the germline V gene.

This chain joins TRBV24-1 and TRBJ2-2, with 10 bases that match TRBD1. The CDR3 covers 17 residues. Germline V lookup: CDR1 KGHDR, CDR2 SFDVKD. V shed 5 bases, J shed 6 bases, and the junction held 11 bases outside the gene matches. In DNA form, the CDR3 reads TGTGCCACCAGTGCTCCCCCGGGACAGGGGTCAGCCGGGGAGCTGTTTTTT. This encodes CATSAPPGQGSAGELFF.

The genes are TRBV14 and TRBJ1-1; D perhaps matches TRBD1 (5 bases). The CDR3 loop spans 14 amino acids. The germline V gene encodes CDR1 SGHDN and CDR2 FVKESK. Trimming pared 2 bases from V and 2 bases from J, leaving 9 bases between. CDR3 amino acids: CASSQSGGNTEAFF. In DNA, the CDR3 is TGTGCCAGCAGCCAATCTGGGGGAAACACTGAAGCTTTCTTT.

V and J are TRBV2 and TRBJ2-7, with 11 bases fitting TRBD1. Germline loops: CDR1 SNHLY, CDR2 FYNNEI. The J segment lost 5 bases and the V segment lost 1 base, leaving 7 bases of the junction unmatched. There are 16 residues in the CDR3. CDR3 bases: TGTGCCAGCAGTGAAGGCAGGACAGGGGGCCGGAACGAGCAGTACTTC. Its translation is CASSEGRTGGRNEQYF.

This rearrangement joins TRBV7-9 to TRBJ2-2; D gene unclear. The germline gives CDR1 SEHNR, CDR2 FQNEAQ (reference sequence). CDR3 length: 14 amino acids. With 6 bases removed from V and 4 bases from J, the gap between germline ends came to 12 bases. Here the CDR3 reads CASSLPSLTGELFF. The CDR3 nucleotides are TGTGCCAGCAGTTTACCTTCTCTCACCGGGGAGCTGTTTTTT. The whole variable domain, remainder taken from reference TRBV7-9 and TRBJ2-2, is DTGVSQNPRHKITKRGQNVTFRCDPISEHNRLYWYRQTLGQGPEFLTYFQNEAQLEKSRLLSDRFSAERPKGSFSTLEIQRTEQGDSAMYLCASSLPSLTGELFFGEGSRLTVL.

Concerning this clonotype itself: An end of the junction does not agree with germline; a read error may underlie this. The rearrangement joins TRBV20-1 to TRBJ2-4; 9 bases are a match to TRBD1. Germline V gives CDR1 DFQATT, CDR2 SNEGSKA (reference sequence). There are 16 residues in the CDR3. The CDR3 spells CSARPTRDRVQNIQHF. CDR3 nucleotides: TGCAGTGCTAGACCTACCCGGGACAGGGTTCAAAACATTCAGCACTTC.

This clonotype was seen more than once but under ten times. V gene TRBV30 combines with J gene TRBJ2-1; no definite D call. The CDR3 extends over 13 amino acids. CDR1 is GTSNPN and CDR2 is SVGIG in the germline V gene (reference sequence). V was pared by 4 bases and J by 6 bases, with 13 bases between. CDR3 in amino acids: CAWTSSWGNEQFF. DNA of the CDR3: TGTGCCTGGACAAGCTCATGGGGCAATGAGCAGTTCTTC.

The sample holds many counts of this clonotype. The chain is built from TRBV2 and TRBJ1-2, with D possibly TRBD1 on 5 matching bases. Trimming removed 0 bases at V and 3 bases at J, with 14 bases between. The CDR3 runs 16 residues. From germline, CDR1 is SNHLY and CDR2 FYNNEI. For the CDR3, the DNA is TGTGCCAGCAGTGAAGCGGGAACAGGAACGGACTATGGCTACACCTTC. Translation gives CASSEAGTGTDYGYTF.

This clonotype was observed at least ten times. The rearrangement uses TRBV20-1 and TRBJ2-2; 9 bases align to TRBD2. This CDR3 is 15 amino acids long. The V gene end was trimmed by 7 bases and the J gene end by 3 bases; junction bases not matched to a gene: 9. Germline assignment: CDR1 DFQATT and CDR2 SNEGSKA (reference sequence). This chain's CDR3 is CSVGVAGEHTGELFF. CDR3 coding DNA: TGCAGTGTTGGAGTAGCGGGAGAACACACCGGGGAGCTGTTTTTT.

This clonotype was observed at least ten times. The V and J genes are TRBV7-2 and TRBJ2-5; D remains ambiguous. The CDR3 loop spans 13 amino acids. The germline V gene has CDR1 SGHTA and CDR2 FQGNSA. V gave up 5 bases and J gave up 5 bases, with 12 bases separating them. The CDR3 coding sequence is TGTGCCAGCAGCACCCTAAGCCGGGAGACCCAGTACTTC. Translated, it gives CASSTLSRETQYF.

The table lists this clonotype with a few counts. The chain has TRBV10-2 and TRBJ2-3; D gene ambiguous. Germline values: CDR1 WSHSY, CDR2 SAAADI. With 2 bases removed from V and 13 bases from J, the gap between germline ends came to 7 bases. The CDR3 is made up of 10 amino acids. The CDR3 nucleotides read TGCGCCAGCAGTGAGGGGGTTAAGTATTTT. Translating gives CASSEGVKYF.

This clonotype was seen only a few times. The V and J genes are TRBV2 and TRBJ2-3; D unresolved. CDR1 and CDR2 (germline): SNHLY, FYNNEI. This CDR3 has 11 residues. Trimming removed 8 bases at V and 6 bases at J, with 9 bases between. The CDR3 is CASGMGDTQYF. In nucleotides, the CDR3 is TGTGCCAGCGGAATGGGGGATACGCAGTATTTT.

The V and J genes are TRBV4-2 and TRBJ2-1; 15 bases map to TRBD2. Unmatched junction bases numbered 8, after V lost 1 base and J lost 7 bases. CDR3 length: 18 amino acids. Germline CDR1 LGHNA, CDR2 YNFKEQ. CDR3 DNA sequence: TGTGCCAGCAGCCAAGCTGGGACTAGCGGGAGGAAGAGGAATGAGCAGTTCTTC. Translation: CASSQAGTSGRKRNEQFF.

This clonotype has just a few counts. The J gene is TRBJ1-1, the V gene TRBV10-3, with a weak D call TRBD1 (5 bases). Germline V gives CDR1 ENHRY, CDR2 SYGVKD. The CDR3 is 14 amino acids. With 7 bases removed from V and 3 bases from J, the gap between germline ends came to 15 bases. The CDR3 sequence: CAIKTDLGDTEAFF. DNA for the CDR3: TGTGCCATCAAGACAGACCTGGGGGACACTGAAGCTTTCTTT.